Listed below are T cell receptor beta chains from one sample, sequenced in a study of CD8+ T cells in alopecia areata. Sequenced by immunoSEQ multiplex PCR; TCRdb stores in-frame clones only, minus some. Of a few hundred thousand clones listed, more than 50% are singletons. Sequencing was carried out using CD8+ T cells sorted from blood. These receptors all stem from a human donor in good health. Both conserved end residues are part of each CDR3. A D gene is named only where the DNA matches it firmly. Rows may omit the clone size; those that give it use once, few, many or a size class.

>TRBD1|TRBJ2-7|few|TRBV27
TGTGCCAGCAGTTTCTCCGGACAGGGCCCCGAGCAGTACTTC
CASSFSGQGPEQYF
>TRBD1|TRBJ1-1|many|TRBV27
TGTGCCAGCAGTTTGGCCAGGGACAGGAAAGCTTTCTTT
CASSLARDRKAFF
>NA|TRBJ1-2|NA|TRBV29-1
TGCAGCGTTGATTGGGGCAGCAGCCCTAACTATGGCTACACCTTC
CSVDWGSSPNYGYTF
>NA|TRBJ2-7|NA|TRBV29-1
TGCAGCGTTGATCCAGGGGTGGGGCCCGGGCAGTACTTC
CSVDPGVGPGQYF
>TRBD1|TRBJ1-5|NA|TRBV2
TGTGCCAGCAGGGCAGGGGGGGATCAGCCCCAGCATTTT
CASRAGGDQPQHF
>NA|TRBJ1-6|NA|TRBV6-1
TGTGCCAGCAGTGGCCTTTTGGATGGAAATTCACCCCTCCACTTT
CASSGLLDGNSPLHF
>NA|TRBJ1-1|NA|TRBV29-1
TGCAGCGCTCCGGGCCGCTCCACTGAAGCTTTCTTT
CSAPGRSTEAFF
>TRBD2|TRBJ2-5|NA|TRBV5-1
TGCGCCAGCAGCTCCCCCGCGGGAGTAGCGGGGGCTCACTACCGGGAGACCCAGTACTTC
CASSSPAGVAGAHYRETQYF
>NA|TRBJ1-1|few|TRBV29-1
TGCAGCGGTGGGGGCGCGGGGACTGAAGCTTTCTTT
CSGGGAGTEAFF
>TRBD2|TRBJ2-5|NA|TRBV6-5
TGTGCCAGCAGTTACTCAAGCGGGGGTGAGACCCAGTACTTC
CASSYSSGGETQYF